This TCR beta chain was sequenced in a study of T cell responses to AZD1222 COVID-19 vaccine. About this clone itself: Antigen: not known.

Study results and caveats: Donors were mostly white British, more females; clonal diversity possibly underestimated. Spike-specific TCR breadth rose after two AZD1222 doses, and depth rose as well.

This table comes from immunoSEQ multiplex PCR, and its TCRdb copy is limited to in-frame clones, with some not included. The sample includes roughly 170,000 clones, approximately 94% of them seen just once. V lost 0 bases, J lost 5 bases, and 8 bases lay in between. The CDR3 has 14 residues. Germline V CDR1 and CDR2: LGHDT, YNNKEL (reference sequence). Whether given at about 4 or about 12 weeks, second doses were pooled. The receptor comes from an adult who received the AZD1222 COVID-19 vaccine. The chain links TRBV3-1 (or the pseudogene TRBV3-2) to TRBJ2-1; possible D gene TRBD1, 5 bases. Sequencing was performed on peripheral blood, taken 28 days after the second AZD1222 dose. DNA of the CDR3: TGTGCCAGCAGCCAAGAGGAAGGGGACAATGAGCAGTTCTTC. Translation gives CASSQEEGDNEQFF.